What follows are 29 T cell receptor beta chains derived from one specimen sequenced in a study of regulatory T cells in long-lasting Graves disease. The sample's time point: newly diagnosed GD, antithyroid drugs for less than 3 months. RNA isolated from PBMCs was used to make the TCR library. The authors built TCR beta libraries using iRepertoire HTBI primers and Arm-PCR of CDR3 regions. TCRdb passed the multiplex PCR reads through MiXCR, listing each CDR3 protein once. The repertoire holds about 420,000 distinct CDR3 sequences, around 15% seen once, with about 25% in the top ten. These same data were also listed under a study on T cells in Graves' hyperthyroidism and ophthalmopathy.

The starting material was peripheral blood mononuclear cells (PBMCs), obtained at new diagnosis, from a patient treated with antithyroid drugs. The receptors here all came from a woman under 30 with Graves disease.

The gene calls are TRBV5-1 and TRBJ2-5; D gene uncertain. The CDR3 spans 13 residues. Germline V gene lookup returns CDR1 SGHRS and CDR2 YFSETQ. Trimming pared 0 bases from V and 5 bases from J, leaving 8 bases between. The chain's CDR3 is CASSLETWETQYF. CDR3 bases: TGCGCCAGCAGCTTGGAGACGTGGGAGACCCAGTACTTC.

This clonotype was detected many times. The CDR3 bases are TGTGCCAGCAGCTCCACTTTCGGCTACAATGAGCAGTTCTTC. As protein: CASSSTFGYNEQFF. The V and J genes are TRBV28 and TRBJ2-1; no clear D. This CDR3 has 14 residues. V lost 6 bases and J 3 bases, leaving 12 bases between the germline ends. Germline V CDR1 and CDR2: MDHEN, SYDVKM. The full variable domain, its missing parts supplied by reference TRBV28 and TRBJ2-1, is DVKVTQSSRYLVKRTGEKVFLECVQDMDHENMFWYRQDPGLGLRLIYFSYDVKMKEKGDIPEGYSVSREKKERFSLILESASTNQTSMYLCASSSTFGYNEQFFGPGTRLTVL.

The V call is TRBV6-5, the J call TRBJ2-5; a possible D gene is TRBD2 (5 bases). This CDR3 contains 14 residues. Germline loops: CDR1 MNHEY, CDR2 SVGAGI. The V end lost 2 bases, the J end lost 4 bases, and 11 bases lay between the germline ends. The CDR3 nucleotides are TGTGCCAGCAGTTACGGGTGGGGAGCAGAGACCCAGTACTTC. This gives the protein CASSYGWGAETQYF.

The chain links TRBV5-1 to TRBJ2-4, with a tentative D call TRBD2 (6 bases). V lost 0 bases, J lost 7 bases, and 17 bases lay in between. The germline V gene encodes CDR1 SGHRS and CDR2 YFSETQ. The CDR3 covers 16 residues. The CDR3 loop is CASSLELGEVRNIQYF. CDR3 bases: TGCGCCAGCAGCTTGGAGTTAGGGGAGGTTAGGAACATTCAGTACTTC.

This clonotype came up many times. DNA for the CDR3: TGTGCCAGCAGCTTAACTAGCGGGATCCAAGAGACCCAGTACTTC. Encoded protein: CASSLTSGIQETQYF. This sequence joins TRBV13 and TRBJ2-5; 10 positions match TRBD2. The CDR3 runs to 15 residues. Germline CDR1 reads PRHDT; CDR2 reads FYEKMQ (reference sequence). V shed 2 bases, J shed 1 base, and the junction held 1 base outside the gene matches. Full variable domain (missing parts from reference TRBV13 and TRBJ2-5): AAGVIQSPRHLIKEKRETATLKCYPIPRHDTVYWYQQGPGQDPQFLISFYEKMQSDKGSIPDRFSAQQFSDYHSELNMSSLELGDSALYFCASSLTSGIQETQYFGPGTRLLVL.

In its sample, this clonotype was seen a few times. The V gene is TRBV12-5, the J gene TRBJ2-1; unclear D gene. There are 11 residues in the CDR3. Trimming cost V 5 bases and J 5 bases, with 4 bases left between them. Germline CDR1 reads LGHNT; CDR2 reads FRNRAP. The CDR3 DNA sequence: TGTGCTAGTGGTCCAGACAATGAGCAGTTCTTC. It yields the protein CASGPDNEQFF.

This sequence joins TRBV4-2 and TRBJ2-1; the D gene could be TRBD1 or TRBD2 (5 bases each). Germline V CDR1 and CDR2: LGHNA, YNFKEQ. This CDR3 is 15 amino acids long. V lost 6 bases to trimming and J lost 5 bases, with 17 bases between them. The CDR3 DNA follows: TGTGCCAGCAGTCTGAGGGGCGGAAGTAACAATGAGCAGTTCTTC. Protein product: CASSLRGGSNNEQFF.

The chain employs TRBV20-1 and TRBJ2-1; 10 bases fit TRBD2. CDR1 and CDR2 from the germline V gene are DFQATT and SNEGSKA (reference sequence). With 4 bases clipped from V and 15 bases from J, the junction kept 6 bases outside the gene matches. The CDR3 is 11 residues long. The CDR3, as DNA: TGCAGTGCTACTCTAGCGGGAGAAATGTTCTTC. Its protein is CSATLAGEMFF.

This chain connects TRBV5-1 to TRBJ2-1; 7 bases match TRBD1. The CDR3 has 16 amino acids. The V segment lost 5 bases and the J segment 0 bases; nucleotides outside the gene matches: 8. Germline V lookup: CDR1 SGHRS, CDR2 YFSETQ. The CDR3 DNA follows: TGCGCCAGCAGACCTAAGGACAGGTCCTCCTACAATGAGCAGTTCTTC. Its protein product is CASRPKDRSSYNEQFF. Looking up the rest from reference TRBV5-1 and TRBJ2-1 gives the full variable domain: KAGVTQTPRYLIKTRGQQVTLSCSPISGHRSVSWYQQTPGQGLQFLFEYFSETQRNKGNFPGRFSGRQFSNSRSEMNVSTLELGDSALYLCASRPKDRSSYNEQFFGPGTRLTVL.

The chain combines TRBV28 with TRBJ1-2; D is uncertain. CDR1 and CDR2 from the germline V gene are MDHEN and SYDVKM. The CDR3 spans 10 residues. The V and J ends lost 5 bases and 6 bases respectively, with 4 bases between them. CDR3 sequence (DNA): TGTGCCAGCAGTGCTAATGGCTACACCTTC. Its protein is CASSANGYTF.

This clonotype was picked up a small number of times. An end of the junction differs from the germline gene, which may be a read error. This chain joins TRBV13 and TRBJ1-3; tentatively, D is TRBD1 (5 bases). In germline, CDR1 is PRHDT, CDR2 FYEKMQ (reference sequence). The CDR3 loop spans 14 amino acids. The CDR3: CASSVGQRGNTIYF. The DNA of the CDR3 is TGTGCCAGCAGCGTAGGACAACGTGGAAACACCATATATTTT.

J is TRBJ2-2 and V is TRBV24-1, with 7 bases fitting TRBD2. The trim removed 4 bases at V and 0 bases at J, leaving 7 bases unmatched. Looked up from germline, CDR1 is KGHDR and CDR2 is SFDVKD. The CDR3 covers 17 residues. The CDR3 reads CATSDPAGKANTGELFF. The CDR3 DNA reads TGTGCCACCAGTGACCCAGCGGGGAAAGCGAACACCGGGGAGCTGTTTTTT.

This clonotype has ten or more counts. The chain is built from TRBV11-3 and TRBJ1-5; D remains ambiguous. The germline CDR1 and CDR2 sequences are SGHNT and YENEEA. CDR3 length: 17 amino acids. V dropped 3 bases and J dropped 8 bases, with 23 bases sitting between them. For the CDR3, the DNA is TGTGCCAGCAGCTTTATCTTGGTTTGGGGTCGAGGGAAGCCCCAGCATTTT. It yields the protein CASSFILVWGRGKPQHF.

The chain links TRBV15 to TRBJ1-1; 7 bases fit TRBD1. The length of the CDR3 is 15 residues. Germline CDR1 is LNHNV and CDR2 is YYDKDF (reference sequence). Trimming cost V 1 base and J 0 bases; bases outside gene matches: 2. CDR3 sequence (DNA): TGTGCCACCAGCAGAGGGGACAGATTGAACACTGAAGCTTTCTTT. Protein sequence: CATSRGDRLNTEAFF.

This clonotype has ten or more counts. This rearrangement joins TRBV10-3 to TRBJ2-5; 8 nucleotides agree with TRBD2. Trimming cost V 10 bases and J 2 bases; bases outside gene matches: 9. Germline values: CDR1 ENHRY, CDR2 SYGVKD. This CDR3 region has 14 residues. The CDR3 region is CATAGSGGQETQYF. The CDR3, as DNA: TGTGCCACAGCAGGGAGCGGGGGACAAGAGACCCAGTACTTC.

This clonotype turned up a few times. The rearrangement links TRBV7-8 to TRBJ1-2, with a weak D call TRBD1 (5 bases). The CDR3 is 14 residues long. Trimming removed 1 base at V and 7 bases at J, with 13 bases between. CDR1 is SGHVS and CDR2 is FQNEAQ in the germline V gene. CDR3 DNA: TGTGCCAGCAGCTTAGGGAGAGGGACGGGTGGCTACACCTTC. It is translated as CASSLGRGTGGYTF.

This clonotype has at least ten counts. The CDR3 loop reads CASSQGRSNQPQHF. DNA for the CDR3: TGTGCCAGCAGCCAAGGGCGAAGCAATCAGCCCCAGCATTTT. The rearrangement uses TRBV3-1 and TRBJ1-5; D is unclear. V lost 1 base to trimming and J lost 1 base, with 5 bases between them. CDR3 length equals 14 residues. Germline V gene sequence: CDR1 LGHDT, CDR2 YNNKEL (reference sequence).

In its sample, this clonotype was seen once. A far more abundant clone sits one base away, making this likely a read error. This CDR3 fails to terminate in the conserved phenylalanine or tryptophan, so it likely reflects a read error. The chain employs TRBV7-9 and TRBJ2-1, with 7 bases that match TRBD1. TRBJ2-5 explains the end of the DNA better; the J call may be wrong. The length of the CDR3 is 14 residues. From germline, CDR1 is SEHNR and CDR2 FQNEAQ (reference sequence). The CDR3 here is CASSETGLGETQYL. CDR3 nucleotides: TGTGCCAGCAGCGAGACAGGGCTGGGGGAGACCCAGTACCTC.

In its sample, this clonotype was seen many times. V gene TRBV6-1 combines with J gene TRBJ2-5; 7 bases line up with TRBD2. Germline loops: CDR1 MNHNS, CDR2 SASEGT. The junction had 8 bases not matched to a gene; V was cut back by 5 bases and J by 5 bases. CDR3 length: 14 amino acids. Here the CDR3 reads CASSPSGVVETQYF. Here the CDR3 DNA reads TGTGCCAGCAGTCCAAGCGGGGTAGTGGAGACCCAGTACTTC.

This clonotype was found a few times. V is TRBV27 and J is TRBJ2-5, with a weak D call TRBD2 (7 bases). Trimming cost V 5 bases and J 3 bases, with 16 bases left between them. Germline lookup yields CDR1 MNHEY and CDR2 SMNVEV (reference sequence). This CDR3 has 15 amino acids. In DNA, the CDR3 is TGTGCCAGCAGTCCCCGGCGGGGGCTGAAAGAGACCCAGTACTTC. Translating gives CASSPRRGLKETQYF.

This clonotype has just one count. V and J are TRBV4-1 and TRBJ1-1; 11 bases line up with TRBD1. Germline V CDR1 and CDR2: MGHRA, YSYEKL. The CDR3 length is 17 residues. The V and J ends lost 2 bases and 5 bases, in that order; junction bases with no gene match: 10. CDR3 in amino acids: CASSQYGTGGGTTEAFF. The CDR3 DNA reads TGCGCCAGCAGCCAATACGGGACAGGGGGGGGGACAACTGAAGCTTTCTTT.

The table lists this clonotype with many counts. The V gene is TRBV12-3 or TRBV12-4, the J gene TRBJ1-1, with D perhaps matching TRBD1 (5 bases). Trimming removed 6 bases at V and 1 base at J, with 9 bases between. The CDR3 covers 13 residues. CDR3 protein: CASSSTANTEAFF. DNA for the CDR3: TGTGCCAGCAGCTCGACAGCGAACACTGAAGCTTTCTTT.

In its sample, this clonotype was seen many times. The chain has TRBV20-1 and TRBJ2-7; 8 bases agree with TRBD2. V shed 1 base and J 3 bases; nucleotides not matched to a gene: 11. The length of the CDR3 is 16 residues. The germline V gene encodes CDR1 DFQATT and CDR2 SNEGSKA (reference sequence). The CDR3 DNA reads as TGCAGTGCTAGAGCCCCCTCCGGGACTAGGGTCTACGAGCAGTACTTC. Its translation is CSARAPSGTRVYEQYF.

Turning to this clonotype: A single base separates this from a much larger clone, so it may be a read error. The chain uses TRBV5-6 and TRBJ2-4; TRBD2 is a possible D gene (5 bases). The CDR3 consists of 15 residues. The germline V gene encodes CDR1 SGHDT and CDR2 YYEEEE. Trimming took 0 bases from V and 14 from J, leaving 21 bases between them. The CDR3 protein is CASSLDDTGKETEYF. The CDR3 DNA reads as TGTGCCAGCAGCTTGGACGACACCGGGAAAGAGACCGAGTACTTC.

This chain joins TRBV29-1 and TRBJ1-1; D possibly corresponds to TRBD1 (6 bases). The CDR3 sequence is 13 residues long. Trimming took 3 bases from V and 2 from J, leaving 10 bases between them. Germline CDR1 SQVTM, CDR2 ANQGSEA. The CDR3 nucleotides are TGCAGCGTTGATGTAGGGGGAAACACTGAAGCTTTCTTT. This sequence encodes CSVDVGGNTEAFF.

This clonotype has at least ten counts. The chain combines TRBV24-1 with TRBJ2-3; 7 bases fit TRBD1. This CDR3 spans 16 amino acids. Germline trimming cut 5 bases from V and 2 bases from J; bases unmatched to any gene: 9. The germline V gene encodes CDR1 KGHDR and CDR2 SFDVKD. The CDR3 DNA follows: TGTGCCACCAGTGCTAACAGGGGAATTATCACAGATACGCAGTATTTT. Its protein is CATSANRGIITDTQYF.

Of note for this clonotype: This sequence may be a read error, since a much larger clone differs from it by one base. The chain uses TRBV2 and TRBJ2-7, with a possible D match to TRBD2 (5 bases). The CDR3 is 16 residues long. CDR1 is SNHLY and CDR2 is FYNNEI in the germline V gene. Deletions cut 5 bases from V and 7 bases from J, with 24 bases between. Here the CDR3 reads CASSLGLRSSYNEQYF. The DNA of the CDR3 is TGTGCCAGCAGTTTAGGACTCCGCAGCTCCTACAATGAGCAGTACTTC. The full variable domain, rest sourced from reference TRBV2 and TRBJ2-7, is EPEVTQTPSHQVTQMGQEVILRCVPISNHLYFYWYRQILGQKVEFLVSFYNNEISEKSEIFDDQFSVERPDGSNFTLKIRSTKLEDSAMYFCASSLGLRSSYNEQYFGPGTRLTVT.

This clonotype came up a few times. The chain joins TRBV5-5 to TRBJ1-6; 9 nucleotides line up with TRBD1. CDR3 length equals 15 residues. V lost 4 bases, J lost 6 bases, and 5 bases stayed unmatched. Looked up from germline, CDR1 is SGHKS and CDR2 is YYEKEE (reference sequence). The CDR3 is CASSRQGGVNSPLHF. For the CDR3, the DNA is TGTGCCAGCAGCCGACAGGGGGGGGTTAATTCACCCCTCCACTTT.

This clonotype was observed a handful of times. This chain joins TRBV7-2 and TRBJ2-7; no reliable D call. CDR1 and CDR2 from the germline V gene are SGHTA and FQGNSA. There are 16 residues in the CDR3. Trimming shortened V by 5 bases and J by 2 bases, and 19 bases separated the two germline ends. The CDR3 loop is CASSVNHQTYTYEQYF. The CDR3 DNA reads as TGTGCCAGCAGCGTCAACCATCAGACTTACACCTACGAGCAGTACTTC.